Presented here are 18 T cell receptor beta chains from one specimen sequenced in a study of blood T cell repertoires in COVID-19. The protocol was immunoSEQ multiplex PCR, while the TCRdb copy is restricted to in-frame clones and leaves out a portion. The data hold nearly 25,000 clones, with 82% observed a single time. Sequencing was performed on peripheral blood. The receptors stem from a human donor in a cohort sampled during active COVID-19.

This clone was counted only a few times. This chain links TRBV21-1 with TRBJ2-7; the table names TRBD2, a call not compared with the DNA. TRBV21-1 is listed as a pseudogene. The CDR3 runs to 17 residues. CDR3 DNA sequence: TGTGCCAGCGGCGCACTCTCCTCGGGGGGGAATCGCTACGAGCAGTACTTC. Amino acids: CASGALSSGGNRYEQYF.

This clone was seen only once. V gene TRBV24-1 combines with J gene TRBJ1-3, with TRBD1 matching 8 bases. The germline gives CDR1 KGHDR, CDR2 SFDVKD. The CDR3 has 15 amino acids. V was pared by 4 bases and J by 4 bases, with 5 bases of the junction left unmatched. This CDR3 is CATSELDRAGNTIYF. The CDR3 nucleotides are TGTGCCACCAGTGAATTGGACAGGGCGGGAAACACCATATATTTT.

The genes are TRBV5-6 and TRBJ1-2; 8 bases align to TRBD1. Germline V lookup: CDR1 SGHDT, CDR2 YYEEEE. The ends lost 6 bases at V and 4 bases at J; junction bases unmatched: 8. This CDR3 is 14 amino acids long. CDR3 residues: CASTSQGAVYGYTF. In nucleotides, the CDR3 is TGTGCCAGCACTTCGCAGGGGGCTGTCTATGGCTACACCTTC. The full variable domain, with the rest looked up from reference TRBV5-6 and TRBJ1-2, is DAGVTQSPTHLIKTRGQQVTLRCSPKSGHDTVSWYQQALGQGPQFIFQYYEEEERQRGNFPDRFSGHQFPNYSSELNVNALLLGDSALYLCASTSQGAVYGYTFGSGTRLTVV.

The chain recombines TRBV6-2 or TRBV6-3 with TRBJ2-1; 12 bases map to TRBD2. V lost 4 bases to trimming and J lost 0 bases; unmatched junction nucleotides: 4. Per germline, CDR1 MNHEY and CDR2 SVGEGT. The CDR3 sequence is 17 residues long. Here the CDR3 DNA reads TGTGCCAGCAGTTTCCTAGCGGGGGGGAGCTCCTACAATGAGCAGTTCTTC. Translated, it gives CASSFLAGGSSYNEQFF.

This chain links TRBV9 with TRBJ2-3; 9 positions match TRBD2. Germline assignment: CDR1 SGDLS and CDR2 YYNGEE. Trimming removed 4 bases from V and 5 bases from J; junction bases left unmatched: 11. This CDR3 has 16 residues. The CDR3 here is CASSPSGGRSIDTQYF. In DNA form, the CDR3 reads TGTGCCAGCAGCCCCAGCGGGGGGCGCTCCATAGATACGCAGTATTTT.

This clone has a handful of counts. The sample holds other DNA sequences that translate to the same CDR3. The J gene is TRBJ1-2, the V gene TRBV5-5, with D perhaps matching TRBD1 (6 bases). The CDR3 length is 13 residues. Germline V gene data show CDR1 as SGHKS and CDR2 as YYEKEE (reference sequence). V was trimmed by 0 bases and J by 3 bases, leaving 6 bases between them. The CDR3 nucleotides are TGTGCCAGCAGCTTGGGGACAGACTATGGCTACACCTTC. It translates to CASSLGTDYGYTF.

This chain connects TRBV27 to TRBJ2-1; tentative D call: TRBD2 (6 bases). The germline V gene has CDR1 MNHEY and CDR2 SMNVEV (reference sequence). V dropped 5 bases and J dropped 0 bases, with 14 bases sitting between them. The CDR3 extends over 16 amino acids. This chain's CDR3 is CASSPLGSSSYNEQFF. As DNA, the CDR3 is TGTGCCAGCAGTCCCCTCGGGAGTAGCTCCTACAATGAGCAGTTCTTC.

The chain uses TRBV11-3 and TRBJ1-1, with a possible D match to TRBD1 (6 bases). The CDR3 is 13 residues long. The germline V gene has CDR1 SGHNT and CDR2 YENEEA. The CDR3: CASGQGSSTEAFF. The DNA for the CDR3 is TGTGCGAGCGGGCAGGGGTCGAGCACTGAAGCTTTCTTT.

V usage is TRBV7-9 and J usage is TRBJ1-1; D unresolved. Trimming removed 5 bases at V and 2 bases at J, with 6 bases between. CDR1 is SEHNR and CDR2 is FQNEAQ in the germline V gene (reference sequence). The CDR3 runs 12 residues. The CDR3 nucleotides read TGTGCCAGCAGCGTACAAAACACTGAAGCTTTCTTT. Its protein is CASSVQNTEAFF.

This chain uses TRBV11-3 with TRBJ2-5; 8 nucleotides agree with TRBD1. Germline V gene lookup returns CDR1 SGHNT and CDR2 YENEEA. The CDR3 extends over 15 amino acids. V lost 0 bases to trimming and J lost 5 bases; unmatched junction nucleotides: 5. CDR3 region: CASSLETGVGETQYF. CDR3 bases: TGTGCCAGCAGCTTAGAGACAGGGGTTGGCGAGACCCAGTACTTC.

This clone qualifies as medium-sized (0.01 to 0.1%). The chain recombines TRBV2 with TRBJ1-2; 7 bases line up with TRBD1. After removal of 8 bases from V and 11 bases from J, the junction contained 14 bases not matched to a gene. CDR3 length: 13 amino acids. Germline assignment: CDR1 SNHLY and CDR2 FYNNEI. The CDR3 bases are TGTGCCAGCCCGGCAGGGGGGAGGTTAGGGTACACCTTC. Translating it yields CASPAGGRLGYTF.

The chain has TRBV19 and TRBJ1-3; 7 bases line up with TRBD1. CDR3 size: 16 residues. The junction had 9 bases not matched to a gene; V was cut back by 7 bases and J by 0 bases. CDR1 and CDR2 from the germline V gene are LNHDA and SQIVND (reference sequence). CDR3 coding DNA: TGTGCCAGTACCTATCGACAGGGAGGCTCTGGAAACACCATATATTTT. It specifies CASTYRQGGSGNTIYF. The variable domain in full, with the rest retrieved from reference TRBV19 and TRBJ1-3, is DGGITQSPKYLFRKEGQNVTLSCEQNLNHDAMYWYRQDPGQGLRLIYYSQIVNDFQKGDIAEGYSVSREKKESFPLTVTSAQKNPTAFYLCASTYRQGGSGNTIYFGEGSWLTVV.

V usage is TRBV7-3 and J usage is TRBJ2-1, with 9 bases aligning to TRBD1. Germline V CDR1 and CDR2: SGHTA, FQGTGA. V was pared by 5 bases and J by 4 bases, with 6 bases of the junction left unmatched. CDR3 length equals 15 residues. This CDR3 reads CASSPTGGLYNEQFF. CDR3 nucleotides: TGTGCCAGCAGCCCTACAGGGGGCTTGTACAATGAGCAGTTCTTC.

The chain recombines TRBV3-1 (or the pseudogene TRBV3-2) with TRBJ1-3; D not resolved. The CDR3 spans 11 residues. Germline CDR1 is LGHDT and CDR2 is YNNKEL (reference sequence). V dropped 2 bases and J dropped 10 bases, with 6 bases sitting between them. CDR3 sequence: CASSQTETIYF. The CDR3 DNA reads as TGTGCCAGCAGCCAAACAGAGACCATATATTTT.

Written as DNA, the CDR3 is TGTGCCAGCAGGGAAGGGTGGACAGGGGGCTATGGCTACACCTTC. Translated, it gives CASREGWTGGYGYTF. The chain combines TRBV27 with TRBJ1-2; TRBD1 matches at 10 bases. This CDR3 has 15 amino acids. CDR1 is MNHEY, CDR2 SMNVEV, per germline (reference sequence). After removal of 6 bases from V and 4 bases from J, the junction contained 8 bases not matched to a gene.

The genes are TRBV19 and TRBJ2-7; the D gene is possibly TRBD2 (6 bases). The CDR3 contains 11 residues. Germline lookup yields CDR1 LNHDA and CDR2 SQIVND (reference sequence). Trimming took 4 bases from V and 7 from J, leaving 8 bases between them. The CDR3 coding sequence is TGTGCCAGTAGTACCGGGACTGAGCAGTACTTC. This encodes CASSTGTEQYF.

DNA of the CDR3: TGTGCCAGCAGCTTACCCGGGGGACGCAATGAGCAGTTCTTC. Translation gives CASSLPGGRNEQFF. The gene calls are TRBV7-9 and TRBJ2-1, with D possibly being TRBD2 (6 bases). CDR3 length equals 14 residues. The V end lost 2 bases, the J end lost 6 bases, and 11 bases lay between the germline ends. The germline V gene has CDR1 SEHNR and CDR2 FQNEAQ (reference sequence). Supplemented by reference TRBV7-9 and TRBJ2-1, the full variable domain reads DTGVSQNPRHKITKRGQNVTFRCDPISEHNRLYWYRQTLGQGPEFLTYFQNEAQLEKSRLLSDRFSAERPKGSFSTLEIQRTEQGDSAMYLCASSLPGGRNEQFFGPGTRLTVL.

CDR3 coding DNA: TGTGCCAGCAGCCGGGGGAAGGCTGAAGCTTTCTTT. The encoded protein is CASSRGKAEAFF. The chain couples TRBV6-5 to TRBJ1-1; TRBD1 might be the D (5 bases). In germline, CDR1 is MNHEY, CDR2 SVGAGI. Trimming pared 6 bases from V and 6 bases from J, leaving 11 bases between. The CDR3 contains 12 residues.